The T cell receptor beta chain described here comes from a study of high-grade serous ovarian cancer treatment subgroups (dated by TCRdb to about 2021). Background for the entire study: Sequencing yielded a mean of 14,192 reads and thousands of unique TCR beta rearrangements per sample. Under a laparoscopic triage algorithm, patients with high-grade serous ovarian cancer were grouped by complete gross resection or by neoadjuvant chemotherapy response, and the study profiled the TCR beta repertoires of these patients. A cohort of 30 patients was included: about 10 with no residual disease after primary surgery (R0), about 10 who were excellent NACT responders, and about 10 who were poor NACT responders. In total there were under 100 samples, since every patient provided one primary tumor sample and two metastatic tumor samples.

The tumor samples were collected prior to definitive surgery or chemotherapy. Genomic DNA extraction was performed by the MD Anderson Biospecimen Extraction Resource, and TCR sequencing was carried out by the MD Anderson Cancer Genomics Laboratory. The 85 to 100 tumor samples underwent high-throughput TCR profiling with ImmunoSEQ. The source study handled its data this way. The repertoire diversity metrics included richness (unique productive sequences), clonality, evenness and relatedness, and the Bhattacharyya coefficient was used to measure similarity between samples. Conclusions stayed consistent in a sensitivity analysis that left out TCRs with fewer than two reads. TCRdb's version of the immuneACCESS table is confined to in-frame rearrangements and falls short of the full clone set. An unresolved V gene accounts for under half of the shortfall where checked; the remainder is of unknown origin. Clone size and the V and J calls come from that table; the DNA yielded D and trimming. The sample yields some 4,500 clones; about three quarters were counted once. The ten largest clones add up to around 9.6% of the sample.

About this clone itself: There is no known antigen for this receptor. It has no much larger one-base neighbor in the sample; base qualities were not kept.

Cut back by 7 bases and 1 base, the V and J ends lie 10 bases apart. The CDR3 has 14 amino acids, counting the end cysteine and phenylalanine. The retained sequence is limited to the CDR3, 42 bases, with the frame set at the first base. CDR1 and CDR2 are drawn from the germline V gene (reference sequence): MNHEY, SMNVEV. The study at large found these results: Repertoire similarity ranging from about 0.095 to 0.79 was observed between tumors from the same patient, whereas almost no similarity was observed between different patients. The TCR repertoire analyses centered on CDR3, and CDR1 and CDR2 were not analyzed. Neoantigen level correlated positively with TCR clonal relatedness, and copy number variation and mutation load from whole-genome sequencing showed a positive trend with TCR clonal relatedness. Because bulk tumor TCR sequencing provided no spatial information, insight into HGSC tumor complexity and diversity was limited.

The chain couples TRBV27 to TRBJ2-2; no D gene call is confident. The sample consisted of tumor tissue. The TCR comes from a human donor with high-grade serous ovarian cancer. The DNA sequence follows: TGTGCCAGCAAGGACCCCGGGAACACCGGGGAGCTGTTTTTT. Translated, this gives CASKDPGNTGELFF.